The 24 T cell receptor beta chains below all came from one sample that was sequenced in a study of blood T cell repertoires in COVID-19. TCRdb keeps only in-frame clones here, not all; method: immunoSEQ multiplex PCR. This table holds about 170,000 clones, 86% found once. Source material: peripheral blood. All receptors come from an elderly woman in a cohort sampled during active or convalescent COVID-19.

The chain uses TRBV24-1 and TRBJ1-2; 7 bases line up with TRBD1. Germline assignment: CDR1 KGHDR and CDR2 SFDVKD. The CDR3 loop spans 15 amino acids. Trimming removed 4 bases from V and 0 bases from J; junction bases left unmatched: 4. The CDR3 DNA reads as TGTGCCACCAGTGACCAGGGACAGCCTAACTATGGCTACACCTTC. Residues: CATSDQGQPNYGYTF.

This chain connects TRBV5-4 to TRBJ2-1; 8 bases map to TRBD2. The CDR3 is 16 amino acids. Germline trimming cut 6 bases from V and 5 bases from J; bases unmatched to any gene: 13. Germline V lookup: CDR1 SGHNT, CDR2 YYREEE (reference sequence). CDR3: CASNQGGGPEDNEQFF. The CDR3 DNA reads as TGTGCCAGCAACCAGGGCGGGGGGCCGGAGGACAATGAGCAGTTCTTC.

The chain has TRBV11-3 and TRBJ2-3; the match to TRBD2 covers 7 bases. CDR3 length: 18 amino acids. Germline loops: CDR1 SGHNT, CDR2 YENEEA. V dropped 2 bases and J dropped 2; count of bases not matched to a gene: 13. The CDR3 is CASSLKAGTSWVTDTQYF. The CDR3 nucleotides are TGTGCCAGCAGCTTAAAAGCGGGAACTAGCTGGGTCACAGATACGCAGTATTTT.

J is TRBJ1-2 and V is TRBV5-4; 7 nucleotides match TRBD1. The CDR3 contains 14 residues. The V segment lost 4 bases and the J segment 5 bases; nucleotides outside the gene matches: 8. Germline loops: CDR1 SGHNT, CDR2 YYREEE (reference sequence). CDR3: CASSIEGAGYGYTF. The CDR3 DNA follows: TGTGCCAGCAGCATTGAGGGGGCCGGGTATGGCTACACCTTC.

About this clone: Within the sample, other DNA sequences also encode this same CDR3. The rearrangement uses TRBV12-3 or TRBV12-4 and TRBJ1-1; possibly TRBD1 for D (5 bases). Trimming removed 2 bases from V and 1 base from J, with 5 bases in between. This CDR3 region has 13 residues. The CDR3 sequence: CASSLRGNTEAFF. DNA of the CDR3: TGTGCCAGCAGTTTAAGGGGGAACACTGAAGCTTTCTTT.

This clone appeared a single time. This chain connects TRBV7-9 to TRBJ2-1; a weak D match, TRBD1 (6 bases). Trimming left V 3 bases short and J 4 bases short, with 13 bases between. The CDR3 is made up of 15 amino acids. Germline assignment: CDR1 SEHNR and CDR2 FQNEAQ (reference sequence). CDR3 DNA sequence: TGTGCCAGCAGCTTCGTGGGGGCTGGGTACAATGAGCAGTTCTTC. Its translation: CASSFVGAGYNEQFF.

This chain joins TRBV27 and TRBJ2-2; tentatively, D is TRBD2 (6 bases). CDR1 and CDR2 (germline): MNHEY, SMNVEV (reference sequence). The V and J ends lost 3 bases and 3 bases respectively, with 11 bases between them. The CDR3 consists of 15 residues. The CDR3 protein is CASSFGGPDTGELFF. For the CDR3, the DNA is TGTGCCAGCAGTTTTGGAGGGCCTGACACCGGGGAGCTGTTTTTT.

This rearrangement joins TRBV5-6 to TRBJ2-1; a possible D gene is TRBD2 (6 bases). Germline V gives CDR1 SGHDT, CDR2 YYEEEE. Trimming removed 3 bases at V and 9 bases at J, with 22 bases between. CDR3 length: 16 residues. The CDR3 region is CASSSLAAFLVGEQFF. In nucleotides, the CDR3 is TGTGCCAGCAGCTCCTTAGCGGCTTTCCTGGTCGGTGAGCAGTTCTTC. The full variable domain, with the rest looked up from reference TRBV5-6 and TRBJ2-1, is DAGVTQSPTHLIKTRGQQVTLRCSPKSGHDTVSWYQQALGQGPQFIFQYYEEEERQRGNFPDRFSGHQFPNYSSELNVNALLLGDSALYLCASSSLAAFLVGEQFFGPGTRLTVL.

This sequence joins TRBV12-3 or TRBV12-4 and TRBJ2-5; TRBD1 matches 9 bases. The V gene end was trimmed by 4 bases and the J gene end by 4 bases; junction bases not matched to a gene: 1. This CDR3 has 13 amino acids. In DNA, the CDR3 is TGTGCCAGCAGTTCGGGACAGGGAGAGACCCAGTACTTC. As protein: CASSSGQGETQYF.

The chain carries TRBV6-5 and TRBJ1-6; no reliable D call. The CDR3 spans 15 residues. The V gene's germline CDR1 is MNHEY and CDR2 SVGAGI. V lost 0 bases to trimming and J lost 8 bases, with 11 bases between them. CDR3 protein: CASSYSGPTDSPLHF. The CDR3, as DNA: TGTGCCAGCAGTTACTCGGGCCCCACCGATTCACCCCTCCACTTT.

The rearrangement uses TRBV10-3 and TRBJ1-5, with 8 bases identical to TRBD1. There are 14 residues in the CDR3. J gave up 5 bases and V 4 bases, and 4 bases lay outside the gene matches. Germline CDR1 ENHRY, CDR2 SYGVKD. The DNA for the CDR3 is TGTGCCATCAGTGGGGGACAGGAGTATCAGCCCCAGCATTTT. Protein sequence: CAISGGQEYQPQHF.

The gene calls are TRBV27 and TRBJ2-5; a weak D match, TRBD1 (7 bases). Trimming stripped 0 bases from V and 5 bases from J, with 13 bases between. This CDR3 has 15 amino acids. Germline CDR1 reads MNHEY; CDR2 reads SMNVEV (reference sequence). This CDR3 reads CASSLSQGGFETQYF. The CDR3 nucleotides read TGTGCCAGCAGTTTATCGCAGGGGGGCTTTGAGACCCAGTACTTC.

The genes are TRBV6-5 and TRBJ2-3, with no clear D. Germline CDR1 and CDR2: MNHEY and SVGAGI. The CDR3 totals 12 residues. Trimming cost V 6 bases and J 5 bases, with 9 bases left between them. The CDR3 spells CASSLPGDTQYF. CDR3 coding DNA: TGTGCCAGCAGCCTACCCGGAGATACGCAGTATTTT.

The rearrangement uses TRBV19 and TRBJ2-5; D is possibly TRBD1 (5 bases). This CDR3 has 14 amino acids. Looked up from germline, CDR1 is LNHDA and CDR2 is SQIVND (reference sequence). V lost 5 bases and J 4 bases, leaving 14 bases between the germline ends. The CDR3 region is CASSAQVRGETQYF. The CDR3 DNA follows: TGTGCCAGTAGTGCACAGGTCCGCGGAGAGACCCAGTACTTC.

The chain recombines TRBV3-1 (or the pseudogene TRBV3-2) with TRBJ2-3, with TRBD1 as a possible D gene (5 bases). Trimming took 5 bases from V and 3 from J, leaving 12 bases between them. The CDR3 covers 14 residues. CDR1 LGHDT and CDR2 YNNKEL come from the germline V gene (reference sequence). CDR3 residues: CASSLGHLTDTQYF. CDR3 coding DNA: TGTGCCAGCAGCTTAGGACACTTAACAGATACGCAGTATTTT.

The chain links TRBV6-7 to TRBJ2-1, with 11 bases aligning to TRBD2. TRBV6-7 is flagged as an ORF with uncertain function. CDR3 size: 18 residues. V was clipped by 4 bases and J by 7 bases; unmatched bases: 15. CDR3 residues: CASSSPGLVAGGPNEQFF. The CDR3, as DNA: TGTGCCAGCAGTTCGCCAGGTCTTGTAGCGGGAGGGCCTAATGAGCAGTTCTTC.

As to this clone: This sample includes further DNA sequences coding for the same CDR3. The rearrangement links TRBV5-1 to TRBJ2-3; D remains unclear. Trimming removed 0 bases at V and 1 base at J, with 3 bases between. Germline lookup yields CDR1 SGHRS and CDR2 YFSETQ. This CDR3 has 13 amino acids. CDR3 in DNA: TGCGCCAGCAGCTTGGTCGGCACAGATACGCAGTATTTT. It encodes CASSLVGTDTQYF.

This clone was found once. V gene TRBV10-3 combines with J gene TRBJ1-5; D perhaps matches TRBD1 (5 bases). V lost 6 bases and J lost 0, with 9 bases in between. This CDR3 is 14 amino acids long. CDR1 ENHRY and CDR2 SYGVKD come from the germline V gene. This CDR3 is CAISRGNSNQPQHF. In DNA form, the CDR3 reads TGTGCCATCAGCCGGGGGAATAGCAATCAGCCCCAGCATTTT.

The V gene is TRBV30, the J gene TRBJ2-3; 7 nucleotides match TRBD2. Germline CDR1 is GTSNPN and CDR2 is SVGIG (reference sequence). The CDR3 runs 13 residues. The junction had 0 bases not matched to a gene; V was cut back by 3 bases and J by 0 bases. The CDR3 sequence is CAWSGGSTDTQYF. The CDR3 bases are TGTGCCTGGAGCGGGGGGAGCACAGATACGCAGTATTTT.

The rearrangement joins TRBV5-1 to TRBJ1-1; possible D gene TRBD1, 6 bases. Trimming stripped 0 bases from V and 1 base from J, with 10 bases between. Germline assignment: CDR1 SGHRS and CDR2 YFSETQ. The CDR3 spans 15 residues. In DNA, the CDR3 is TGCGCCAGCAGCTTGGGGCTACAGGGGAACACTGAAGCTTTCTTT. It yields the protein CASSLGLQGNTEAFF.

The chain recombines TRBV2 with TRBJ2-3; 8 positions match TRBD2. The CDR3 has 13 amino acids. V shed 10 bases and J 4 bases; nucleotides not matched to a gene: 7. The germline V gene encodes CDR1 SNHLY and CDR2 FYNNEI. In DNA form, the CDR3 reads TGTGCCACCAAGCGGGAGAGATCAGATACGCAGTATTTT. Its protein product is CATKRERSDTQYF. The variable domain in full, with the rest retrieved from reference TRBV2 and TRBJ2-3, is EPEVTQTPSHQVTQMGQEVILRCVPISNHLYFYWYRQILGQKVEFLVSFYNNEISEKSEIFDDQFSVERPDGSNFTLKIRSTKLEDSAMYFCATKRERSDTQYFGPGTRLTVL.

The rearrangement joins TRBV28 to TRBJ2-3; 10 bases match TRBD2. The J segment lost 2 bases and the V segment lost 7 bases, leaving 9 bases of the junction unmatched. CDR1 is MDHEN, CDR2 SYDVKM, per germline. CDR3 length equals 16 residues. The CDR3 DNA is TGTGCCAGCACCCTGGGGAGCGGGGGGGCCACAGATACGCAGTATTTT. Protein product: CASTLGSGGATDTQYF.

The rearrangement links TRBV15 to TRBJ2-1, with TRBD2 identical over 9 bases. V trimming: 0 bases; J trimming: 8 bases; junction bases outside the gene matches: 14. The germline V gene has CDR1 LNHNV and CDR2 YYDKDF (reference sequence). The CDR3 totals 18 residues. The CDR3 nucleotides are TGTGCCACCAGCAGAGATGGTCCGGCGGGGGGGCTCTCGGATGAGCAGTTCTTC. This sequence encodes CATSRDGPAGGLSDEQFF.

The chain couples TRBV7-8 to TRBJ1-5; D may be TRBD1 (5 bases). Germline V gene lookup returns CDR1 SGHVS and CDR2 FQNEAQ. The CDR3 runs 15 residues. Trimming stripped 5 bases from V and 5 bases from J, with 16 bases between. CDR3 nucleotide sequence: TGTGCCAGCAGCCCCCGCAGGGTTGGGGATCAGCCCCAGCATTTT. Protein product: CASSPRRVGDQPQHF.